The 8 T cell receptor beta chains listed next were all sequenced from one sample in a study of blood T cell repertoires in COVID-19. TCRdb keeps only in-frame clones here, not all; method: immunoSEQ multiplex PCR. There are about 200,000 clones in the sample; approximately 80% occur only once, and roughly 30% lies in the top ten. Material: peripheral blood. These receptors came from a man aged 40-49 years with acute or convalescent COVID-19.

V is TRBV6-5 and J is TRBJ1-2, with D possibly being TRBD1 (6 bases). V was trimmed by 4 bases and J by 1 base, leaving 16 bases between them. This CDR3 comprises 16 residues. Germline values: CDR1 MNHEY, CDR2 SVGAGI. This chain's CDR3 is CASSSQRTAFNYGYTF. The CDR3 nucleotides read TGTGCCAGCAGTTCACAGAGGACAGCCTTTAACTATGGCTACACCTTC.

This clone turned up a few times. The rearrangement uses TRBV7-9 and TRBJ2-1, with 9 bases that match TRBD2. V lost 2 bases and J lost 5; bases outside the gene matches: 4. This CDR3 comprises 15 residues. The V gene's germline CDR1 is SEHNR and CDR2 FQNEAQ (reference sequence). The CDR3 protein is CASSLSAGGNNEQFF. Here the CDR3 DNA reads TGTGCCAGCAGCTTATCGGCGGGAGGGAACAATGAGCAGTTCTTC.

This chain connects TRBV3-1 (or the pseudogene TRBV3-2) to TRBJ2-5; 8 positions match TRBD2. J was trimmed by 4 bases and V by 5 bases; bases with no gene match: 12. This CDR3 contains 16 residues. Germline CDR1 is LGHDT and CDR2 is YNNKEL (reference sequence). For the CDR3, the DNA is TGTGCCAGCAGCAGCCCGGGGGGGGCCCGAAGAGAGACCCAGTACTTC. The encoded protein is CASSSPGGARRETQYF.

Only a few counts were recorded for this clone. The rearrangement uses TRBV5-1 and TRBJ2-3; 9 nucleotides agree with TRBD1. V gave up 7 bases and J gave up 3 bases; unmatched junction bases: 6. Germline V lookup: CDR1 SGHRS, CDR2 YFSETQ. The CDR3 contains 14 residues. The DNA for the CDR3 is TGCGCCAGCGGATGGGACAGGGAAACAGATACGCAGTATTTT. It encodes CASGWDRETDTQYF.

The rearrangement joins TRBV11-2 to TRBJ2-7, with D maybe TRBD1 (6 bases). CDR1 is SGHAT and CDR2 is FQNNGV in the germline V gene. V was clipped by 5 bases and J by 3 bases, with 26 bases between them. The CDR3 is made up of 18 amino acids. The CDR3 sequence: CASSDYRAGDTAVYEQYF. The CDR3 DNA sequence: TGTGCCAGCAGCGATTATCGGGCTGGGGACACCGCGGTCTACGAGCAGTACTTC.

In nucleotides, the CDR3 is TGTGCCTGGAGTGTAAACAGGCTGTGGGGCTACACCTTC. It specifies CAWSVNRLWGYTF. This chain uses TRBV30 with TRBJ1-2, with a weak D call TRBD1 (5 bases). The V end lost 0 bases, the J end lost 8 bases, and 13 bases lay between the germline ends. CDR1 GTSNPN and CDR2 SVGIG come from the germline V gene (reference sequence). The CDR3 loop spans 13 amino acids.

The chain links TRBV12-3 or TRBV12-4 to TRBJ2-2; D may be TRBD2 (5 bases). V lost 8 bases to trimming and J lost 9 bases, with 16 bases between them. CDR3 size: 13 residues. The CDR3 DNA sequence: TGTGCCAGCGTAGAGGACTCGAGGCGGGAGCTGTTTTTT. Translated, it gives CASVEDSRRELFF.

V and J are TRBV27 and TRBJ2-1, with 9 bases matching TRBD2. After removal of 6 bases from V and 8 bases from J, the junction contained 5 bases not matched to a gene. Germline-derived CDR1 and CDR2 are MNHEY and SMNVEV (reference sequence). CDR3 length: 13 residues. CDR3 sequence: CASRVGLADEQFF. CDR3 sequence (DNA): TGTGCCAGCAGGGTGGGACTAGCCGATGAGCAGTTCTTC.